The next 11 T cell receptor beta chains were all read from a single sample in a study of T cell responses to AZD1222 COVID-19 vaccine. TCRdb's copy holds only in-frame clones and misses some; the assay was immunoSEQ multiplex PCR. The sample consists of more than 20,000 clones, roughly 84% of them appearing once. The starting material was peripheral blood, obtained 28 days after the second AZD1222 dose. These receptors came from an adult who received the AZD1222 COVID-19 vaccine.

This rearrangement joins TRBV13 to TRBJ1-5; D not resolved. Germline V gene lookup returns CDR1 PRHDT and CDR2 FYEKMQ (reference sequence). V was clipped by 5 bases and J by 0 bases, with 11 bases between them. The CDR3 consists of 15 residues. The CDR3 loop is CASSQRTDSNQPQHF. The CDR3 DNA follows: TGTGCCAGCAGCCAACGGACGGATAGCAATCAGCCCCAGCATTTT.

The chain couples TRBV12-3 or TRBV12-4 to TRBJ2-7; D unclear. This CDR3 is built from 12 residues. Trimming shortened V by 6 bases and J by 5 bases, and 11 bases separated the two germline ends. The CDR3 nucleotides are TGTGCCAGCAGCCCTAGGGTTAACGAGCAGTACTTC. Amino acid sequence: CASSPRVNEQYF.

The genes are TRBV6-4 and TRBJ2-3; D is possibly TRBD2 (6 bases). The length of the CDR3 is 14 residues. Germline CDR1 and CDR2: MRHNA and SNTAGT. V was pared by 3 bases and J by 1 base, with 8 bases between. The CDR3, as DNA: TGTGCCAGCAGTGATTCGGGGGGCACAGATACGCAGTATTTT. Translated: CASSDSGGTDTQYF.

The rearrangement links TRBV7-9 to TRBJ2-1; 7 bases agree with TRBD1. J gave up 6 bases and V 1 base, and 3 bases lay outside the gene matches. CDR1 and CDR2 from the germline V gene are SEHNR and FQNEAQ (reference sequence). The CDR3 is 14 amino acids. The CDR3 coding sequence is TGTGCCAGCAGCTTAGGGACAGGCCCCAATGAGCAGTTCTTC. Translated, it gives CASSLGTGPNEQFF. The variable domain in full, with the rest retrieved from reference TRBV7-9 and TRBJ2-1, is DTGVSQNPRHKITKRGQNVTFRCDPISEHNRLYWYRQTLGQGPEFLTYFQNEAQLEKSRLLSDRFSAERPKGSFSTLEIQRTEQGDSAMYLCASSLGTGPNEQFFGPGTRLTVL.

This clone has a single count. The chain has TRBV27 and TRBJ1-1; 9 bases match TRBD1. Germline V CDR1 and CDR2: MNHEY, SMNVEV (reference sequence). The CDR3 covers 16 residues. V shed 6 bases and J 4 bases; nucleotides not matched to a gene: 12. Written as DNA, the CDR3 is TGTGCCAGCAGCTATAAGACAGGGGGGATTGGCACTGAAGCTTTCTTT. Translated, it gives CASSYKTGGIGTEAFF.

This clone came up a few times. V gene TRBV6-5 combines with J gene TRBJ1-5; D not certain. V lost 5 bases, J lost 0 bases, and 8 bases lay in between. The CDR3 covers 14 residues. The germline V gene encodes CDR1 MNHEY and CDR2 SVGAGI. The CDR3: CASSPSSSNQPQHF. In nucleotides, the CDR3 is TGTGCCAGCAGTCCCAGCTCTAGCAATCAGCCCCAGCATTTT.

This clone was found once. The CDR3 sequence: CASSLSTPSYEQYF. Written as DNA, the CDR3 is TGCGCCAGCAGCTTGAGTACTCCCTCCTACGAGCAGTACTTC. The V and J genes are TRBV5-1 and TRBJ2-7; D call uncertain. Trimming removed 1 base at V and 0 bases at J, with 8 bases between. Looked up from germline, CDR1 is SGHRS and CDR2 is YFSETQ. This CDR3 comprises 14 residues.

The V gene is TRBV6-5, the J gene TRBJ2-1; D gene uncertain. Germline CDR1 and CDR2: MNHEY and SVGAGI. Trimming pared 0 bases from V and 4 bases from J, leaving 10 bases between. This CDR3 contains 15 residues. The CDR3 DNA reads TGTGCCAGCAGTTACTCACAATATCCATACAATGAGCAGTTCTTC. This gives the protein CASSYSQYPYNEQFF.

V is TRBV5-1 and J is TRBJ2-5; TRBD1 is a possible D gene (6 bases). Germline CDR1 and CDR2: SGHRS and YFSETQ. The germline V and J ends were trimmed by 0 bases and 5 bases, with 14 bases remaining between them. The CDR3 runs 15 residues. The DNA for the CDR3 is TGCGCCAGCAGCTTGGCCCCAGGGGCCGGGGAGACCCAGTACTTC. Translation: CASSLAPGAGETQYF.

The chain links TRBV5-1 to TRBJ1-1, with D perhaps matching TRBD1 (5 bases). CDR1 and CDR2 from the germline V gene are SGHRS and YFSETQ. With 2 bases removed from V and 5 bases from J, the gap between germline ends came to 10 bases. The CDR3 totals 13 residues. CDR3: CASSFQGGTEAFF. The CDR3 nucleotides read TGCGCCAGCAGCTTTCAGGGAGGGACTGAAGCTTTCTTT.

This rearrangement joins TRBV27 to TRBJ1-2; D possibly corresponds to TRBD1 (6 bases). V was clipped by 7 bases and J by 6 bases, with 15 bases between them. The CDR3 totals 13 residues. Germline V gives CDR1 MNHEY, CDR2 SMNVEV (reference sequence). As DNA, the CDR3 is TGTGCCAGCACCCAAGGGGGGCCAAATGGCTACACCTTC. It yields the protein CASTQGGPNGYTF.